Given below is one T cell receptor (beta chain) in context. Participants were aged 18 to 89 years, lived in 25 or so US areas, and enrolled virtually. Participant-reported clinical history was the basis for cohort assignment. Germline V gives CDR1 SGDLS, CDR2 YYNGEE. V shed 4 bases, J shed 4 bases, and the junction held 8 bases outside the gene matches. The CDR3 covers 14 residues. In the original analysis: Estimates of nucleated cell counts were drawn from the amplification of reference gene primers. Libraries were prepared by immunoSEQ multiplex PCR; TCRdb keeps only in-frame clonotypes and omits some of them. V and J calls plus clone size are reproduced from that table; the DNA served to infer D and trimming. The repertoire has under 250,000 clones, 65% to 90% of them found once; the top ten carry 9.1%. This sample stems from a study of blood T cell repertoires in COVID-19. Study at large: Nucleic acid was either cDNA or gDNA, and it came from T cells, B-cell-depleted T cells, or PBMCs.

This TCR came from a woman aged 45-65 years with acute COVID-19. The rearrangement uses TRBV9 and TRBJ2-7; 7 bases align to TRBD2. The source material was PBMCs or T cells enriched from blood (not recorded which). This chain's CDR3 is CASSPTGTTYEQYF. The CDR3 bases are TGTGCCAGCAGCCCGACGGGGACTACTTACGAGCAGTACTTC.